Included here is one T cell receptor beta chain sequence, with context. Profiled with immunoSEQ multiplex PCR; TCRdb holds only in-frame clones, not every one. The table lists tens of thousands of clones, roughly 90% of them singletons. The CDR3 consists of 15 residues. Per the germline V gene, CDR1 is SGHNT and CDR2 is YYREEE (reference sequence). Trimming took 0 bases from V and 1 from J; bases not matched to a gene: 3. The data stem from a study of T cell responses to AZD1222 COVID-19 vaccine. V usage is TRBV5-4 and J usage is TRBJ1-2, with 7 nucleotides matching TRBD1. This TCR came from an adult in good health. The source material was peripheral blood, sampled on day 0 of AZD1222 vaccination. CDR3: CASSLGGQHNYGYTF. CDR3 DNA sequence: TGTGCCAGCAGCTTGGGGGGACAGCATAACTATGGCTACACCTTC.